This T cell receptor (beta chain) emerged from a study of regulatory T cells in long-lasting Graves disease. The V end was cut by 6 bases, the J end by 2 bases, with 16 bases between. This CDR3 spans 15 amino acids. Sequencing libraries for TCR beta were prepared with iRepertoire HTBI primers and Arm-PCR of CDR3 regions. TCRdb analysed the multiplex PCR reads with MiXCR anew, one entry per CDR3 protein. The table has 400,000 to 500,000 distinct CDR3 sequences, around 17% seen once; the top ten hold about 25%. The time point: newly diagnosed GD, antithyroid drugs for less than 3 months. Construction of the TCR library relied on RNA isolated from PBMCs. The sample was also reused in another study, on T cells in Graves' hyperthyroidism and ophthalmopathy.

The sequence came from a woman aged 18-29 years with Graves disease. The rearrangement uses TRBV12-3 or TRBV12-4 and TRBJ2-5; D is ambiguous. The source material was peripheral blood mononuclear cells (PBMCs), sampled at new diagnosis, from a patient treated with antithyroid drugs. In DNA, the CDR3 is TGTGCCAGCAGCTTAACAAGACAAATTCAAGAGACCCAGTACTTC. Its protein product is CASSLTRQIQETQYF.